This entry concerns a single T cell receptor (beta chain). Generated by immunoSEQ multiplex PCR, the TCRdb table keeps only in-frame clones and is missing some. The profile shows approximately 240,000 clones, around 80% of them singletons. The data derive from a study of blood T cell repertoires in COVID-19. On the study more broadly: PBMCs, B-cell-depleted T cells, or T cells were the source of the cDNA or gDNA that made up the material.

Germline values: CDR1 KGHDR, CDR2 SFDVKD. Between the trimmed V and J ends, which lost 6 bases and 4 bases, there was a span of 12 bases. CDR3 length equals 13 residues. V gene TRBV24-1 combines with J gene TRBJ2-7, with D tentatively TRBD1 (5 bases). The sequence came from a woman aged 40 to 49 with active or convalescent COVID-19. Sequencing used peripheral blood. The CDR3, as DNA: TGTGCCACCAGTCATCCAGGGCGATACGAGCAGTACTTC. It encodes CATSHPGRYEQYF.